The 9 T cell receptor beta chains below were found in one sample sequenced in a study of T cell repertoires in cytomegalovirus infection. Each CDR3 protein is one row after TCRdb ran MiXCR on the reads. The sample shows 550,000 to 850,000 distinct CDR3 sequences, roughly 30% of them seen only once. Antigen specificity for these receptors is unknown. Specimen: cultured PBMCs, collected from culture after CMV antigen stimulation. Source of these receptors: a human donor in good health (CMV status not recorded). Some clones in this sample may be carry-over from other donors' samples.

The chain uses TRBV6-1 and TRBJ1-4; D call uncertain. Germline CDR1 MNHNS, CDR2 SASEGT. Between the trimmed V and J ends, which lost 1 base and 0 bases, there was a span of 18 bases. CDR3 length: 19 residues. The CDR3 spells CASSEDAGRPVATNEKLFF. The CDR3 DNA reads TGTGCCAGCAGTGAAGACGCCGGACGTCCCGTTGCAACTAATGAAAAACTGTTTTTT.

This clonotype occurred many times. CDR3 in amino acids: CASSLFIEAFF. CDR3 coding DNA: TGTGCCAGCAGCTTATTCATTGAAGCTTTCTTT. The rearrangement joins TRBV7-2 to TRBJ1-1, with D unresolved. V was trimmed by 2 bases and J by 7 bases, leaving 5 bases between them. The CDR3 is 11 amino acids. Germline V lookup: CDR1 SGHTA, CDR2 FQGNSA.

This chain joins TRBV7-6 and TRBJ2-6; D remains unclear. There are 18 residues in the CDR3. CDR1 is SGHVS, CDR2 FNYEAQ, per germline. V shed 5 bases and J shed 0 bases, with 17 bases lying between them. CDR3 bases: TGTGCCAGCAGCCAACTAACCCCCTCAAGCTCTGGGGCCAACGTCCTGACTTTC. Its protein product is CASSQLTPSSSGANVLTF. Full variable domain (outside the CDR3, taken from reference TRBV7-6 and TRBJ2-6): GAGVSQSPRYKVTKRGQDVALRCDPISGHVSLYWYRQALGQGPEFLTYFNYEAQQDKSGLPNDRFSAERPEGSISTLTIQRTEQRDSAMYRCASSQLTPSSSGANVLTFGAGSRLTVL.

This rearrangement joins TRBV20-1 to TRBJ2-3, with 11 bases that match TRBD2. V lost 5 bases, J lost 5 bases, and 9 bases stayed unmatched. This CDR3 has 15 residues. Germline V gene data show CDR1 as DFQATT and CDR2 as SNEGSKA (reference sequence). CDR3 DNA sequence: TGCAGTGCTGGGAAGATAGCGGGAGGGGGAGATACGCAGTATTTT. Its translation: CSAGKIAGGGDTQYF.

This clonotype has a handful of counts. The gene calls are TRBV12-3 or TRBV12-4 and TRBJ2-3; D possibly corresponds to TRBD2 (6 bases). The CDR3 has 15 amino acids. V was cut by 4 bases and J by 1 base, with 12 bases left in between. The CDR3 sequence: CASSSPGVGTDTQYF. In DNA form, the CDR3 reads TGTGCCAGCAGTTCGCCGGGAGTGGGCACAGATACGCAGTATTTT.

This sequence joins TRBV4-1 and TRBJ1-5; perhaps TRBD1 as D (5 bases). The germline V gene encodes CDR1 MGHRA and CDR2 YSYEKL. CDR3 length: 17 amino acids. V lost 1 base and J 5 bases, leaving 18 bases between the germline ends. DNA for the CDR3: TGCGCCAGCAGCCAAGGACGACTAGGGGACCGAGATCAGCCCCAGCATTTT. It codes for CASSQGRLGDRDQPQHF.

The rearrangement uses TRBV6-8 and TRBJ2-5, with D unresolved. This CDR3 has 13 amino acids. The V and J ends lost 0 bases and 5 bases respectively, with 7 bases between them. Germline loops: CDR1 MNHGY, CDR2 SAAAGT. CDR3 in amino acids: CASSYSIDETQYF. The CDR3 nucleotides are TGTGCCAGCAGTTACTCGATTGATGAGACCCAGTACTTC.

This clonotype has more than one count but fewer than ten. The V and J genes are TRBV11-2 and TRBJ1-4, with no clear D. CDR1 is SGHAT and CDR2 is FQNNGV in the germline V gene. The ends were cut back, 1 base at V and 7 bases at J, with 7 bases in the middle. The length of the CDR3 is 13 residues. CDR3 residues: CASSLVSLEKLFF. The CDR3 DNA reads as TGTGCCAGCAGCTTAGTTTCTCTTGAAAAACTGTTTTTT. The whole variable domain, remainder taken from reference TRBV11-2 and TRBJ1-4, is EAGVAQSPRYKIIEKRQSVAFWCNPISGHATLYWYQQILGQGPKLLIQFQNNGVVDDSQLPKDRFSAERLKGVDSTLKIQPAKLEDSAVYLCASSLVSLEKLFFGSGTQLSVL.

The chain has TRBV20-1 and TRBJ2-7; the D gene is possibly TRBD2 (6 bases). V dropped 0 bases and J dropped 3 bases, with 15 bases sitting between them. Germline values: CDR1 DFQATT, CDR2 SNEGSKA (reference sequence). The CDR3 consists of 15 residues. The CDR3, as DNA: TGCAGTGCTAGAGATTTCCGGGACTCTCGCTACGAGCAGTACTTC. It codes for CSARDFRDSRYEQYF.